One and the same sample provided the 25 T cell receptor beta chains below, sequenced in a study of OX40 agonist ivuxolimab in advanced cancers. The protocol was immunoSEQ multiplex PCR, while the TCRdb copy is restricted to in-frame clones and leaves out a portion. The sample has fewer than 85,000 clones, under 85% seen once. The starting material was CD4+ or CD8+ T cells sorted from blood, obtained in a trial of the OX40 agonist ivuxolimab. Receptor source: an adult with an advanced solid tumor such as melanoma, head and neck, liver or kidney cancer.

V is TRBV6-5 and J is TRBJ1-2; TRBD1 might be the D (5 bases). The CDR3 covers 12 residues. Germline V lookup: CDR1 MNHEY, CDR2 SVGAGI. The V end lost 2 bases, the J end lost 6 bases, and 7 bases lay between the germline ends. The CDR3 sequence: CASSYRGHGYTF. As DNA, the CDR3 is TGTGCCAGCAGTTACAGGGGACATGGCTACACCTTC.

J is TRBJ1-4 and V is TRBV6-5; 7 positions match TRBD1. After removal of 4 bases from V and 8 bases from J, the junction contained 7 bases not matched to a gene. CDR3 length: 14 amino acids. Germline CDR1 and CDR2: MNHEY and SVGAGI. The CDR3 loop reads CASSSTPRGEKLFF. CDR3 DNA sequence: TGTGCCAGCAGTTCAACGCCCAGGGGGGAAAAACTGTTTTTT.

The chain has TRBV6-5 and TRBJ2-4; perhaps TRBD1 as D (6 bases). Trimming pared 0 bases from V and 3 bases from J, leaving 12 bases between. There are 16 residues in the CDR3. Germline values: CDR1 MNHEY, CDR2 SVGAGI. For the CDR3, the DNA is TGTGCCAGCAGTTACTCGACACGAGGGGGCAAAAACATTCAGTACTTC. It codes for CASSYSTRGGKNIQYF.

This clone was recorded only once. The V call is TRBV14, the J call TRBJ2-7; D tentatively fits TRBD1 or TRBD2 (5 bases each). The V end lost 1 base, the J end lost 3 bases, and 22 bases lay between the germline ends. The CDR3 contains 18 residues. Per the germline V gene, CDR1 is SGHDN and CDR2 is FVKESK. The CDR3: CASSQVSPRDGFHYEQYF. In DNA form, the CDR3 reads TGTGCCAGCAGCCAAGTTTCCCCCCGGGACGGCTTTCACTACGAGCAGTACTTC.

The chain has TRBV6-1 and TRBJ2-1; D unresolved. Germline lookup yields CDR1 MNHNS and CDR2 SASEGT. This CDR3 contains 12 residues. V was trimmed by 2 bases and J by 12 bases, leaving 11 bases between them. Written as DNA, the CDR3 is TGTGCCAGCAGTGAAAGGTTTGGTGTGCAGTTCTTC. The encoded protein is CASSERFGVQFF.

The rearrangement joins TRBV2 to TRBJ1-1, with 9 bases that match TRBD1. Per germline, CDR1 SNHLY and CDR2 FYNNEI. The CDR3 sequence is 13 residues long. The V and J ends lost 4 bases and 10 bases, in that order; junction bases with no gene match: 7. The CDR3 region has the DNA TGTGCCAGCAGTGGAGAGGAGGGACAGGGAGCTTTCTTT. Amino acids: CASSGEEGQGAFF.

The chain couples TRBV15 to TRBJ1-2; weak D call: TRBD1 (5 bases). This CDR3 is built from 16 residues. V gave up 3 bases and J gave up 4 bases, with 18 bases separating them. CDR1 LNHNV and CDR2 YYDKDF come from the germline V gene (reference sequence). CDR3 residues: CATSSGAGKFSYGYTF. DNA for the CDR3: TGTGCCACCAGCAGTGGGGCGGGGAAATTCAGCTATGGCTACACCTTC.

A single count supports this clone. J is TRBJ2-5 and V is TRBV28; D tentatively fits TRBD1 or TRBD2 (5 bases each). This CDR3 has 13 amino acids. The V end was cut by 7 bases, the J end by 7 bases, with 16 bases between. Germline CDR1 MDHEN, CDR2 SYDVKM. CDR3: CASNVRDRGTQYF. CDR3 coding DNA: TGTGCCAGCAATGTCCGGGACCGTGGGACCCAGTACTTC.

The chain combines TRBV30 with TRBJ1-5, with D hard to call. Germline V gene lookup returns CDR1 GTSNPN and CDR2 SVGIG (reference sequence). V was pared by 0 bases and J by 11 bases, with 20 bases between. The CDR3 spans 15 residues. CDR3 amino acids: CAWSVLRGGQNTQHF. CDR3 DNA sequence: TGTGCCTGGAGTGTACTTCGGGGTGGTCAGAATACCCAGCATTTT.

V is TRBV18 and J is TRBJ1-1; D not resolved. The CDR3 has 14 amino acids. The germline V and J ends were trimmed by 1 base and 5 bases, with 11 bases remaining between them. CDR1 is KGHSH and CDR2 is LQKENI in the germline V gene. CDR3 sequence: CASSPRQTRTEAFF. The CDR3 DNA reads TGTGCCAGCTCACCACGGCAAACTCGGACTGAAGCTTTCTTT.

The rearrangement links TRBV2 to TRBJ1-6; the D is unclear. The CDR3 totals 13 residues. The V and J ends lost 11 bases and 6 bases respectively, with 14 bases between them. The germline V gene has CDR1 SNHLY and CDR2 FYNNEI. The CDR3 nucleotides read TGTGCCGGCACGGCAGCCCTTAATTCACCCCTCCACTTT. Amino acid sequence: CAGTAALNSPLHF.

The chain has TRBV10-3 and TRBJ2-7, with D possibly called TRBD1 or TRBD2 (5 bases each). V was trimmed by 2 bases and J by 2 bases, leaving 13 bases between them. Germline V gene lookup returns CDR1 ENHRY and CDR2 SYGVKD. The CDR3 has 15 residues. CDR3 in DNA: TGTGCCATCAGTGAGCGGGACGAGGGTACCTACGAGCAGTACTTC. As protein: CAISERDEGTYEQYF.

The V call is TRBV5-4, the J call TRBJ1-1; 11 nucleotides match TRBD1. The germline gives CDR1 SGHNT, CDR2 YYREEE (reference sequence). This CDR3 spans 18 amino acids. V lost 4 bases to trimming and J lost 4 bases; unmatched junction nucleotides: 15. The CDR3, as DNA: TGTGCCAGCAGCCGAAGGACAGGGGGCCCACCAAGGGGCACTGAAGCTTTCTTT. Translating it yields CASSRRTGGPPRGTEAFF. Full variable domain (rest looked up from reference TRBV5-4 and TRBJ1-1): ETGVTQSPTHLIKTRGQQVTLRCSSQSGHNTVSWYQQALGQGPQFIFQYYREEENGRGNFPPRFSGLQFPNYSSELNVNALELDDSALYLCASSRRTGGPPRGTEAFFGQGTRLTVV.

This chain connects TRBV6-6 to TRBJ2-7; 7 nucleotides align to TRBD2. Germline V gives CDR1 MNHNY, CDR2 SVGAGI (reference sequence). J was trimmed by 2 bases and V by 7 bases; bases with no gene match: 14. CDR3 length: 16 amino acids. The CDR3 sequence: CASNLFRAGTPYEQYF. As DNA, the CDR3 is TGTGCCAGCAACCTATTCAGAGCGGGGACTCCCTACGAGCAGTACTTC.

V usage is TRBV18 and J usage is TRBJ1-2; TRBD1 agrees at 12 bases. CDR3 length: 18 amino acids. With 3 bases clipped from V and 5 bases from J, the junction kept 13 bases outside the gene matches. Germline values: CDR1 KGHSH, CDR2 LQKENI. Here the CDR3 reads CASSPSEGGQGAEYGYTF. As DNA, the CDR3 is TGTGCCAGCTCACCTTCGGAAGGGGGACAGGGGGCGGAATATGGCTACACCTTC. The full variable domain, in which reference TRBV18 and TRBJ1-2 provide the parts outside the CDR3, is NAGVMQNPRHLVRRRGQEARLRCSPMKGHSHVYWYRQLPEEGLKFMVYLQKENIIDESGMPKERFSAEFPKEGPSILRIQQVVRGDSAAYFCASSPSEGGQGAEYGYTFGSGTRLTVV.

The chain employs TRBV5-1 and TRBJ2-7, with a weak D call TRBD2 (6 bases). V was cut by 0 bases and J by 7 bases, with 17 bases left in between. Germline assignment: CDR1 SGHRS and CDR2 YFSETQ. CDR3 length: 15 residues. The CDR3: CASSLADSRETEQYF. The CDR3 DNA follows: TGCGCCAGCAGCTTGGCGGACTCACGGGAGACGGAGCAGTACTTC.

The sample holds a few counts of this clone. This chain connects TRBV6-5 to TRBJ1-1; tentative D call: TRBD1 (5 bases). Germline CDR1 MNHEY, CDR2 SVGAGI. The CDR3 contains 12 residues. V lost 7 bases and J lost 1, with 7 bases in between. CDR3 nucleotides: TGTGCCAGCACGGGGCGGAACACTGAAGCTTTCTTT. It is translated as CASTGRNTEAFF.

V is TRBV7-3 and J is TRBJ2-1, with TRBD2 matching over 12 bases. Germline assignment: CDR1 SGHTA and CDR2 FQGTGA. The V gene end was trimmed by 2 bases and the J gene end by 7 bases; junction bases not matched to a gene: 6. The CDR3 length is 16 residues. This chain's CDR3 is CASSLSTSGGWNEQFF. The DNA for the CDR3 is TGTGCCAGCAGCTTATCTACTAGCGGGGGGTGGAATGAGCAGTTCTTC. The whole variable domain, remainder taken from reference TRBV7-3 and TRBJ2-1, is GAGVSQTPSNKVTEKGKYVELRCDPISGHTALYWYRQSLGQGPEFLIYFQGTGAADDSGLPNDRFFAVRPEGSVSTLKIQRTERGDSAVYLCASSLSTSGGWNEQFFGPGTRLTVL.

The chain couples TRBV9 to TRBJ2-7, with D tentatively TRBD2 (5 bases). The V end lost 3 bases, the J end lost 0 bases, and 7 bases lay between the germline ends. Germline CDR1 and CDR2: SGDLS and YYNGEE. This CDR3 is 13 amino acids long. The CDR3: CASSGRSSYEQYF. For the CDR3, the DNA is TGTGCCAGCAGCGGGAGGAGCTCCTACGAGCAGTACTTC.

This clone was recorded only once. This chain joins TRBV5-4 and TRBJ2-3; 13 bases map to TRBD2. The length of the CDR3 is 18 residues. V dropped 1 base and J dropped 1; count of bases not matched to a gene: 6. Germline V gene sequence: CDR1 SGHNT, CDR2 YYREEE (reference sequence). The CDR3, as DNA: TGTGCCAGCAGCTTGCGACTAGCGGGGGGCCAAGGCACAGATACGCAGTATTTT. Residues: CASSLRLAGGQGTDTQYF.

J is TRBJ1-2 and V is TRBV28; D is unclear. Germline assignment: CDR1 MDHEN and CDR2 SYDVKM. CDR3 size: 12 residues. Trimming shortened V by 11 bases and J by 2 bases, and 12 bases separated the two germline ends. CDR3: CAAAPLNYGYTF. In DNA, the CDR3 is TGTGCCGCGGCCCCGCTAAACTATGGCTACACCTTC.

The CDR3: CASSAPRRGLGYGYTF. In DNA, the CDR3 is TGTGCCAGCAGTGCCCCAAGGCGAGGGCTCGGGTATGGCTACACCTTC. The chain is built from TRBV6-1 and TRBJ1-2; D call uncertain. The CDR3 loop spans 16 amino acids. V lost 4 bases to trimming and J lost 5 bases, with 20 bases between them. The germline V gene has CDR1 MNHNS and CDR2 SASEGT.

The V call is TRBV4-3, the J call TRBJ1-3; D remains unclear. Germline values: CDR1 LGHNA, CDR2 YSLEER. With 0 bases removed from V and 0 bases from J, the gap between germline ends came to 6 bases. This CDR3 has 15 amino acids. This chain's CDR3 is CASSQDRYSGNTIYF. CDR3 in DNA: TGCGCCAGCAGCCAAGACCGTTACTCTGGAAACACCATATATTTT.

The gene calls are TRBV5-4 and TRBJ2-1; TRBD2 might be the D (5 bases). V lost 1 base and J lost 4, with 9 bases in between. CDR1 and CDR2 (germline): SGHNT, YYREEE (reference sequence). This CDR3 is 14 amino acids long. The CDR3 reads CASSLSSGYNEQFF. CDR3 bases: TGTGCCAGCAGCTTGTCCAGCGGATACAATGAGCAGTTCTTC.

The CDR3 bases are TGTGCCAGCAGCTTGGGTTGGGGTCCCTCTGGAAACACCATATATTTT. Translation: CASSLGWGPSGNTIYF. J is TRBJ1-3 and V is TRBV5-5; the D is unclear. The CDR3 is 16 residues long. Trimming cost V 0 bases and J 0 bases, with 10 bases left between them. CDR1 and CDR2 from the germline V gene are SGHKS and YYEKEE (reference sequence).